This T cell receptor (beta chain) emerged from a study of shared clonotypes between healthy human individuals. The repertoire was sequenced with immunoSEQ multiplex PCR; TCRdb's copy has only in-frame clones and lacks some. Of about 680,000 clones detected, 72% appear once; the ten largest clones hold roughly 1.8%. Germline V lookup: CDR1 SGHRS, CDR2 YFSETQ. The CDR3 length is 17 residues. Germline trimming cut 4 bases from V and 4 bases from J; bases unmatched to any gene: 8. What was sequenced was memory CD4+ T cells sorted from blood. The subset denotes: CD45RA-negative fraction. The sequence derives from a woman in her thirties in good health. This chain joins TRBV5-1 and TRBJ2-1; 13 bases are shared with TRBD2. The CDR3, as DNA: TGCGCCAGCAGCCCGAAACTGACTAGCGGGAGGTACAATGAGCAGTTCTTC. Protein product: CASSPKLTSGRYNEQFF.